The 18 T cell receptor beta chains listed next were all sequenced from one sample in a study of cytomegalovirus exposure and HLA in healthy donors. This PCR relied on a set of 60 Vbeta primers and 13 Jbeta primers. This table comes from immunoSEQ multiplex PCR, and its TCRdb copy is limited to in-frame clones, with some not included. The sample consists of about 120,000 clones, 74% of them appearing once. Sequencing was performed on PBMCs. The receptors shown here come from a woman aged 35 to 49 in good health and CMV-seropositive.

V gene TRBV5-1 combines with J gene TRBJ1-3; D might be TRBD1 (5 bases). The CDR3 is made up of 16 amino acids. Germline CDR1 and CDR2: SGHRS and YFSETQ. Deletions cut 0 bases from V and 4 bases from J, with 14 bases between. CDR3 loop: CASSLGPAGPGNTIYF. CDR3 DNA: TGCGCCAGCAGCTTGGGGCCCGCGGGGCCAGGAAACACCATATATTTT.

About this clone itself: Other DNA variants within this sample encode the same CDR3. The chain links TRBV7-6 to TRBJ1-1, with a weak D call TRBD1 (6 bases). CDR1 and CDR2 (germline): SGHVS, FNYEAQ. V was trimmed by 1 base and J by 1 base, leaving 10 bases between them. CDR3 length: 15 residues. CDR3 sequence: CASSLEAGANTEAFF. CDR3 sequence (DNA): TGTGCCAGCAGCTTAGAAGCGGGGGCGAACACTGAAGCTTTCTTT.

The chain combines TRBV21-1 with TRBJ2-5; the table's D call, TRBD2, was not checked against the DNA. TRBV21-1 is flagged as a pseudogene. This CDR3 is built from 17 residues. For the CDR3, the DNA is TGTGCCAGCAGCAACTTCTCCGTAGCGGGGAACCAAGAGACCCAGTACTTC. Protein: CASSNFSVAGNQETQYF.

The V gene is TRBV2, the J gene TRBJ1-1; D is unresolved. Germline lookup yields CDR1 SNHLY and CDR2 FYNNEI. The germline V and J ends were trimmed by 5 bases and 3 bases, with 13 bases remaining between them. The CDR3 consists of 14 residues. The CDR3 loop is CASSSEGSYTEAFF. CDR3 in DNA: TGTGCCAGCAGTTCCGAGGGTTCTTACACTGAAGCTTTCTTT. The complete variable domain, with remaining parts taken from reference TRBV2 and TRBJ1-1, reads EPEVTQTPSHQVTQMGQEVILRCVPISNHLYFYWYRQILGQKVEFLVSFYNNEISEKSEIFDDQFSVERPDGSNFTLKIRSTKLEDSAMYFCASSSEGSYTEAFFGQGTRLTVV.

The V gene is TRBV27, the J gene TRBJ1-6; 9 bases line up with TRBD1. Germline V CDR1 and CDR2: MNHEY, SMNVEV (reference sequence). V lost 7 bases to trimming and J lost 12 bases; unmatched junction nucleotides: 10. This CDR3 has 14 residues. CDR3 loop: CASTGTGPFGPLHF. The CDR3 coding sequence is TGTGCCAGCACCGGGACAGGGCCCTTTGGACCCCTCCACTTT.

The V gene is TRBV7-9, the J gene TRBJ1-1; D is unclear. The CDR3 consists of 13 residues. Germline V gene lookup returns CDR1 SEHNR and CDR2 FQNEAQ (reference sequence). Trimming left V 4 bases short and J 1 base short, with 7 bases between. CDR3 region: CASSSQENTEAFF. In DNA form, the CDR3 reads TGTGCCAGCAGCTCGCAGGAGAACACTGAAGCTTTCTTT. Drawing the rest from reference TRBV7-9 and TRBJ1-1, the complete variable domain is DTGVSQNPRHKITKRGQNVTFRCDPISEHNRLYWYRQTLGQGPEFLTYFQNEAQLEKSRLLSDRFSAERPKGSFSTLEIQRTEQGDSAMYLCASSSQENTEAFFGQGTRLTVV.

The rearrangement links TRBV5-4 to TRBJ2-7; D is perhaps TRBD1 (6 bases). The CDR3 loop spans 13 amino acids. Germline V gene lookup returns CDR1 SGHNT and CDR2 YYREEE (reference sequence). V lost 4 bases, J lost 6 bases, and 14 bases lay in between. CDR3 coding DNA: TGTGCCAGCAGCGCGGACAGACTTGGCGAGCAGTACTTC. Translated, it gives CASSADRLGEQYF. Supplemented by reference TRBV5-4 and TRBJ2-7, the full variable domain reads ETGVTQSPTHLIKTRGQQVTLRCSSQSGHNTVSWYQQALGQGPQFIFQYYREEENGRGNFPPRFSGLQFPNYSSELNVNALELDDSALYLCASSADRLGEQYFGPGTRLTVT.

The gene calls are TRBV15 and TRBJ2-3, with 8 bases fitting TRBD2. Germline V gene lookup returns CDR1 LNHNV and CDR2 YYDKDF (reference sequence). The J segment lost 6 bases and the V segment lost 0 bases, leaving 8 bases of the junction unmatched. This CDR3 has 16 residues. The DNA for the CDR3 is TGTGCCACCAGCAGAGAAACGGGAGGGCCGAGGGATACGCAGTATTTT. Translating it yields CATSRETGGPRDTQYF.

The chain couples TRBV14 to TRBJ1-6; D possibly corresponds to TRBD1 (6 bases). CDR3 length: 15 amino acids. CDR1 is SGHDN, CDR2 FVKESK, per germline. V was cut by 4 bases and J by 5 bases, with 12 bases left in between. CDR3: CASSLDRRDNSPLHF. CDR3 in DNA: TGTGCCAGCAGCCTCGACAGGAGAGATAATTCACCCCTCCACTTT.

The chain uses TRBV4-3 and TRBJ2-5, with TRBD1 identical over 8 bases. The J call may be faulty, since TRBJ2-7 better matches the DNA end. CDR3 size: 14 residues. Germline-derived CDR1 and CDR2 are LGHNA and YSLEER. The CDR3 sequence is CASSSGGLGYEQYF. The CDR3 DNA is TGCGCCAGCAGCTCAGGGGGCCTAGGCTACGAGCAGTACTTC.

This clone was observed once. The chain uses TRBV18 and TRBJ1-1, with TRBD1 matching over 7 bases. CDR3 length equals 14 residues. V lost 5 bases to trimming and J lost 4 bases; unmatched junction nucleotides: 7. CDR1 is KGHSH, CDR2 LQKENI, per germline. CDR3 DNA sequence: TGTGCCAGCTCAGAGTTAGAGGGGGCCACTGAAGCTTTCTTT. It is translated as CASSELEGATEAFF.

The CDR3 is CASSLRGQGALQEQYF. CDR3 coding DNA: TGTGCCAGCAGCTTACGGGGACAGGGGGCCCTTCAAGAGCAGTACTTC. This chain joins TRBV7-2 and TRBJ2-5; 12 positions agree with TRBD1. CDR1 is SGHTA and CDR2 is FQGNSA in the germline V gene. J lost 11 bases, V lost 2 bases, and 12 bases had no gene match. The CDR3 is 16 residues long.

This clone appeared a single time. The chain has TRBV27 and TRBJ1-5; 7 nucleotides match TRBD1. The CDR3 length is 14 residues. The V gene's germline CDR1 is MNHEY and CDR2 SMNVEV (reference sequence). V lost 6 bases to trimming and J lost 5 bases; unmatched junction nucleotides: 7. The CDR3 DNA reads as TGTGCCAGCAGCACCGACAGGGATTATCAGCCCCAGCATTTT. Protein product: CASSTDRDYQPQHF.

A few counts support this clone. J is TRBJ1-1 and V is TRBV5-1, with D perhaps matching TRBD1 (5 bases). The CDR3 is made up of 15 amino acids. V lost 3 bases and J 0 bases, leaving 12 bases between the germline ends. The germline gives CDR1 SGHRS, CDR2 YFSETQ. CDR3 sequence: CASSSTLGLNTEAFF. CDR3 in DNA: TGCGCCAGCAGCTCCACCCTGGGGCTGAACACTGAAGCTTTCTTT.

The chain links TRBV15 to TRBJ1-1; D is uncertain. V shed 3 bases and J shed 8 bases, with 10 bases lying between them. CDR3 length: 12 residues. Germline CDR1 and CDR2: LNHNV and YYDKDF (reference sequence). The CDR3 DNA is TGTGCCACCAGCAGTAACAGCCTCGAAGCTTTCTTT. Translated: CATSSNSLEAFF. The variable domain in full, completed from reference TRBV15 and TRBJ1-1, reads DAMVIQNPRYQVTQFGKPVTLSCSQTLNHNVMYWYQQKSSQAPKLLFHYYDKDFNNEADTPDNFQSRRPNTSFCFLDIRSPGLGDTAMYLCATSSNSLEAFFGQGTRLTVV.

The chain links TRBV6-6 to TRBJ2-3, with D possibly TRBD2 on 6 matching bases. Germline CDR1 and CDR2: MNHNY and SVGAGI (reference sequence). V gave up 2 bases and J gave up 1 base, with 10 bases separating them. CDR3 size: 15 residues. The CDR3 spells CASSYPWGGTDTQYF. The CDR3 DNA sequence: TGTGCCAGCAGTTACCCCTGGGGGGGCACAGATACGCAGTATTTT.

V usage is TRBV6-5 and J usage is TRBJ2-5; perhaps TRBD2 as D (6 bases). The CDR3 has 15 amino acids. In germline, CDR1 is MNHEY, CDR2 SVGAGI. V was trimmed by 2 bases and J by 0 bases, leaving 10 bases between them. This CDR3 is CASSYGGANQETQYF. As DNA, the CDR3 is TGTGCCAGCAGTTACGGCGGGGCGAACCAAGAGACCCAGTACTTC.

The chain carries TRBV5-4 and TRBJ2-7, with 9 bases matching TRBD2. CDR3 length equals 15 residues. In germline, CDR1 is SGHNT, CDR2 YYREEE (reference sequence). The V and J ends lost 1 base and 1 base, in that order; junction bases with no gene match: 3. CDR3 bases: TGTGCCAGCAGCTTGTCAAGCGGGAGGTCCTACGAGCAGTACTTC. Protein: CASSLSSGRSYEQYF.